The sequence of this T cell receptor (beta chain) was determined in a study of CD8 T cells in ankylosing spondylitis (dated by TCRdb to 2017 to 2019). Regarding the research as a whole: T cell receptor beta repertoires were profiled in healthy donors and ankylosing spondylitis patients so that disease-linked TCR variants could be found. The full study cohort was made up of about two dozen ankylosing spondylitis patients and about a hundred healthy donors. Peripheral blood was sampled, and synovial fluid was additionally collected from ankylosing spondylitis patients. The investigation overall reported the following: A TCR beta motif of several highly homologous amino acid variants appeared characteristic of blood from ankylosing spondylitis patients. Significant enrichment of the disease-linked clones was reported in matched synovial fluid samples from ankylosing spondylitis patients. The disease-linked clones had a CD8+ phenotype and were found at relatively low frequencies in peripheral blood. Some TCR beta motif variants had previously been reported in synovial fluid and blood of reactive arthritis patients, which suggested common disease-initiation mechanisms.

This clonotype was recorded a few times. This clone's antigen is unknown. Qualities for individual bases were not recorded, and no much larger clone is one base off. Data came from an Illumina HiSeq 2500. Quantitative 5'-RACE with molecular barcodes was used to prepare TCR beta libraries. The paper's processing steps were these. Disease-linked TCR variants were identified with a new computational method built on a probabilistic model of VDJ rearrangement. TCRdb cleaned the public reads at Q25 with fastp, built clones with MiXCR and kept in-frame beta chains. Every entry covers one CDR3 protein and lists the most common genes and DNA from its rows. TCRdb, not the original authors, processed these V and J calls. The sample table records some 340,000 distinct CDR3 sequences; approximately 14% of these occur just once. Approximately 1.1% of the sample goes to the ten largest clones. Its CDR3 holds 15 amino acids, cysteine through phenylalanine. Only CDR3 DNA is held: 45 bases, read in frame from base 1. V lost 5 bases and J lost 8 bases, and the count of bases not matched to a germline gene is 6. For CDR1 and CDR2, the germline V gene lists SGHTA and FQGNSA.

The rearranged chain carries TRBV7-2 and TRBJ1-4; TRBD1 aligns with 12 central bases. Sequencing input: blood, either unsorted or a sorted T cell fraction (not recorded which). This clonotype was obtained from a male donor with ankylosing spondylitis or in good health (not recorded which). Here the CDR3 is given as CASSVGTGGREKLFF. The DNA sequence reads TGTGCCAGCAGCGTCGGGACAGGGGGCAGGGAAAAACTGTTTTTT.